Below, 9 T cell receptor beta chains from the same sample are listed, as sequenced in a study of shared clonotypes between healthy human individuals. The assay was immunoSEQ multiplex PCR, and TCRdb's table has in-frame clones only and misses some. The sample has some 2,000,000 clones, roughly 95% seen once. Sequencing was performed on naive CD4+ T cells sorted from blood. Subset denoted: CD45RA+ positively selected. The receptors were gathered from a man aged 18 to 30 in good health.

A remark on this clone: Additional DNA sequences in this sample encode the identical CDR3. J is TRBJ2-1 and V is TRBV28; TRBD2 agrees at 11 bases. The V gene end was trimmed by 6 bases and the J gene end by 7 bases; junction bases not matched to a gene: 8. Looked up from germline, CDR1 is MDHEN and CDR2 is SYDVKM. The CDR3 spans 15 residues. As DNA, the CDR3 is TGTGCCAGCAGCCTTACTAGCGGGGGCCGAAATGAGCAGTTCTTC. Translating it yields CASSLTSGGRNEQFF.

The chain has TRBV29-1 and TRBJ2-1; 8 bases map to TRBD2. Trimming removed 5 bases from V and 6 bases from J; junction bases left unmatched: 6. This CDR3 contains 13 residues. Germline lookup yields CDR1 SQVTM and CDR2 ANQGSEA. This CDR3 reads CSVHGRGGNEQFF. The DNA of the CDR3 is TGCAGCGTTCACGGGAGGGGGGGCAATGAGCAGTTCTTC.

This sequence joins TRBV10-1 and TRBJ1-4; D call uncertain. Germline values: CDR1 WNHNN, CDR2 SYGVQD (reference sequence). The CDR3 spans 15 residues. The germline V and J ends were trimmed by 6 bases and 7 bases, with 18 bases remaining between them. The CDR3 is CASSPLEDRGEKLFF. As DNA, the CDR3 is TGCGCCAGCAGCCCACTCGAGGATCGCGGTGAAAAACTGTTTTTT.

This clone was counted a single time. The V gene is TRBV19, the J gene TRBJ2-7; 9 bases match TRBD2. The CDR3 totals 14 residues. The germline V gene has CDR1 LNHDA and CDR2 SQIVND (reference sequence). The V and J ends lost 6 bases and 3 bases, in that order; junction bases with no gene match: 6. The CDR3 reads CASRNSGRSYEQYF. The CDR3, as DNA: TGTGCCAGTAGGAATAGCGGGAGAAGCTACGAGCAGTACTTC.

This clone was detected once. This chain joins TRBV25-1 and TRBJ2-7; D gene unclear. V dropped 0 bases and J dropped 1 base, with 16 bases sitting between them. In germline, CDR1 is MGHDK, CDR2 SYGVNS. CDR3 length: 17 amino acids. The CDR3 here is CASSEYGRGGSSYEQYF. The CDR3 DNA is TGTGCCAGCAGTGAATATGGCCGCGGTGGATCTTCCTACGAGCAGTACTTC.

V and J are TRBV19 and TRBJ2-5; TRBD1 is a possible D gene (5 bases). The CDR3 sequence is 15 residues long. The V end was cut by 6 bases, the J end by 1 base, with 15 bases between. Germline V CDR1 and CDR2: LNHDA, SQIVND (reference sequence). Here the CDR3 DNA reads TGTGCCAGTAGCCTCTTTCAGGGTAGCCAAGAGACCCAGTACTTC. It is translated as CASSLFQGSQETQYF.

The chain is built from TRBV5-1 and TRBJ1-5; TRBD1 aligns across 7 bases. V lost 4 bases and J lost 1; bases outside the gene matches: 11. CDR3 length equals 17 residues. The germline V gene encodes CDR1 SGHRS and CDR2 YFSETQ. The chain's CDR3 is CASSLNPQGVSNQPQHF. DNA of the CDR3: TGCGCCAGCAGCCTCAATCCGCAGGGGGTAAGCAATCAGCCCCAGCATTTT.

The chain links TRBV15 to TRBJ2-4; 9 bases match TRBD1. Germline CDR1 and CDR2: LNHNV and YYDKDF (reference sequence). There are 16 residues in the CDR3. V was pared by 3 bases and J by 9 bases, with 12 bases of the junction left unmatched. The CDR3 region has the DNA TGTGCCACCAGCAGGGAAAGGACAGGGGAAGTCGGCATTCAGTACTTC. Translated: CATSRERTGEVGIQYF.

CDR3 residues: CASSPIPPPYNSPLHF. In DNA form, the CDR3 reads TGTGCCAGCAGCCCTATCCCCCCGCCCTATAATTCACCCCTCCACTTT. The rearrangement links TRBV7-2 to TRBJ1-6; D is unresolved. Trimming pared 5 bases from V and 2 bases from J, leaving 13 bases between. The CDR3 runs 16 residues. Germline V gene sequence: CDR1 SGHTA, CDR2 FQGNSA.